This is a list of T cell receptor beta chains from one sample in a study of blood T cell repertoires in COVID-19. Repertoires were generated with immunoSEQ multiplex PCR, while TCRdb's copy carries only in-frame clones and drops some. Of 90,000 to 120,000 clones in the sample, around nine tenths were seen once. Material: peripheral blood. The receptors shown here come from a man aged 65 to 79 with acute or convalescent COVID-19. Both conserved end residues are part of each CDR3. Fields, in order: J gene, clone size, V gene, D gene, CDR3 protein, CDR3 DNA. The D gene is left open where the match is weak. Clone size is stated in some rows and not others, as once, few, many or a class when expanded.

J: TRBJ1-2
size: .
V: TRBV18
D: TRBD1
CDR3: CASSPGQGYGYTF
DNA: TGTGCCAGCTCCCCGGGACAGGGGTATGGCTACACCTTC

J: TRBJ2-7
size: .
V: TRBV5-4
D: TRBD1
CDR3: CASSKGQGSEQYF
DNA: TGTGCCAGCAGCAAGGGACAGGGGAGTGAGCAGTACTTC

J: TRBJ2-4
size: .
V: TRBV28
D: TRBD2
CDR3: CASSLSTSGSSRNIQYF
DNA: TGTGCCAGCAGTTTATCAACTAGCGGGAGTTCTCGAAACATTCAGTACTTC

J: TRBJ2-7
size: .
V: TRBV15
D: .
CDR3: CATSSTKTGPLYF
DNA: TGTGCCACCAGCAGTACGAAGACAGGACCTCTGTACTTC

J: TRBJ2-3
size: .
V: TRBV19
D: .
CDR3: CASSIWQVTDTQYF
DNA: TGTGCCAGTAGTATATGGCAGGTCACAGATACGCAGTATTTT

J: TRBJ2-5
size: .
V: TRBV5-4
D: TRBD1
CDR3: CASSYRGRLETQYF
DNA: TGTGCCAGCAGCTACAGGGGAAGGTTAGAGACCCAGTACTTC

J: TRBJ1-2
size: .
V: TRBV27
D: TRBD1
CDR3: CASSSHIRDRENGYTF
DNA: TGTGCCAGCAGTTCCCACATCCGGGACAGGGAGAATGGCTACACCTTC

J: TRBJ1-5
size: .
V: TRBV7-2
D: .
CDR3: CASSLGFGGRQPQHF
DNA: TGTGCCAGCAGCTTAGGTTTCGGGGGAAGGCAGCCCCAGCATTTT

J: TRBJ2-3
size: .
V: TRBV5-1
D: .
CDR3: CASSLEQAGDTQYF
DNA: TGCGCCAGCAGCTTGGAGCAGGCTGGGGATACGCAGTATTTT

J: TRBJ2-7
size: .
V: TRBV5-4
D: TRBD2
CDR3: CASSSGEGSFYEQYF
DNA: TGTGCCAGCAGCTCGGGGGAGGGATCCTTCTACGAGCAGTACTTC

J: TRBJ1-6
size: once
V: TRBV2
D: .
CDR3: CASSERGNSPLHF
DNA: TGTGCCAGCAGTGAAAGGGGGAATTCACCCCTCCACTTT

J: TRBJ2-2
size: .
V: TRBV7-8
D: TRBD2
CDR3: CASSFLAGVRTGELFF
DNA: TGTGCCAGCAGCTTCCTAGCGGGAGTGCGGACCGGGGAGCTGTTTTTT

J: TRBJ2-7
size: .
V: TRBV6-2/TRBV6-3
D: .
CDR3: CASSYGGTAEQYF
DNA: TGTGCCAGCAGTTACGGAGGGACCGCCGAGCAGTACTTC

J: TRBJ1-1
size: .
V: TRBV7-9
D: .
CDR3: CASSFPFGNTEAFF
DNA: TGTGCCAGCAGCTTCCCATTCGGGAACACTGAAGCTTTCTTT

J: TRBJ1-5
size: .
V: TRBV6-6
D: TRBD1
CDR3: CASSLRTGWTQPQHF
DNA: TGTGCCAGCAGCCTCAGGACAGGGTGGACTCAGCCCCAGCATTTT

J: TRBJ1-5
size: .
V: TRBV6-5
D: .
CDR3: CASNQLGQPQHF
DNA: TGTGCCAGCAACCAACTTGGTCAGCCCCAGCATTTT

J: TRBJ1-2
size: .
V: TRBV9
D: TRBD1
CDR3: CASSVTGVGGYGYTF
DNA: TGTGCCAGCAGCGTTACAGGGGTCGGAGGCTATGGCTACACCTTC

J: TRBJ1-1
size: .
V: TRBV6-2/TRBV6-3
D: .
CDR3: CASSLTGLMNTEAFF
DNA: TGTGCCAGCAGTTTAACAGGCCTTATGAACACTGAAGCTTTCTTT

J: TRBJ2-5
size: .
V: TRBV30
D: .
CDR3: CAWSGSGEGTQYF
DNA: TGTGCCTGGAGTGGTTCCGGGGAAGGGACCCAGTACTTC

J: TRBJ1-5
size: .
V: TRBV6-5
D: TRBD1
CDR3: CASSYSYRGGQPQHF
DNA: TGTGCCAGCAGTTACTCGTACAGGGGAGGACAGCCCCAGCATTTT

J: TRBJ2-1
size: .
V: TRBV7-7
D: .
CDR3: CASSLNRANEQFF
DNA: TGTGCCAGCAGCCTTAACAGGGCAAATGAGCAGTTCTTC

J: TRBJ2-7
size: .
V: TRBV28
D: .
CDR3: CASRPGGGRSEQYF
DNA: TGTGCCAGCAGACCAGGGGGCGGGAGATCCGAGCAGTACTTC